What follows are 13 T cell receptor beta chains derived from one specimen sequenced in a study of CD8 T cell repertoires and HIV-1 epitope variants. Measured with immunoSEQ multiplex PCR; TCRdb has only the in-frame clones, and not every one. This sample has fewer than 6,500 clones; roughly 64% occur once, and the top ten carry 44%. No cognate antigen is known for these TCRs. What was sequenced was cultured CD8+ T cells derived from PBMCs. These TCRs come from a male donor with HIV.

The rearrangement links TRBV10-3 to TRBJ2-1; the match to TRBD1 covers 12 bases. This CDR3 spans 14 amino acids. Germline V gene lookup returns CDR1 ENHRY and CDR2 SYGVKD. The V gene end was trimmed by 6 bases and the J gene end by 8 bases; junction bases not matched to a gene: 5. The CDR3 DNA follows: TGTGCCATCAGGGGACAGGGGGCAAGGGATGAGCAGTTCTTC. It encodes CAIRGQGARDEQFF.

The chain has TRBV6-5 and TRBJ1-1; D unresolved. The germline V and J ends were trimmed by 2 bases and 4 bases, with 8 bases remaining between them. This CDR3 has 13 amino acids. The germline CDR1 and CDR2 sequences are MNHEY and SVGAGI. This chain's CDR3 is CASSYREGTEAFF. CDR3 sequence (DNA): TGTGCCAGCAGTTACAGGGAGGGCACTGAAGCTTTCTTT.

This clone was seen a single time. This chain's CDR3 is CASSGGTGRSETQYF. CDR3 sequence (DNA): TGTGCCAGCAGTGGCGGGACAGGGAGGTCGGAGACCCAGTACTTC. The chain has TRBV2 and TRBJ2-5; 9 positions agree with TRBD1. Germline assignment: CDR1 SNHLY and CDR2 FYNNEI. J was trimmed by 5 bases and V by 4 bases; bases with no gene match: 8. This CDR3 is 15 amino acids long.

This clone was seen a handful of times. J is TRBJ1-5 and V is TRBV19, with a tentative D call TRBD1 (6 bases). Germline V gene lookup returns CDR1 LNHDA and CDR2 SQIVND (reference sequence). CDR3 length: 14 residues. Deletions cut 5 bases from V and 2 bases from J, with 10 bases between. CDR3 in amino acids: CASSSDSRNQPQHF. CDR3 coding DNA: TGTGCCAGTAGTTCGGACAGCCGCAATCAGCCCCAGCATTTT.

The chain carries TRBV27 and TRBJ1-1; 10 nucleotides line up with TRBD1. Germline CDR1 MNHEY, CDR2 SMNVEV (reference sequence). Unmatched junction bases numbered 4, after V lost 5 bases and J lost 4 bases. The CDR3 is 14 residues long. The CDR3 region has the DNA TGTGCCAGCAGTGACGGACAGGGGGGCACTGAAGCTTTCTTT. Translated, it gives CASSDGQGGTEAFF.

This clone appeared a few times. The chain combines TRBV7-8 with TRBJ1-5; TRBD1 matches 9 bases. The CDR3 runs 18 residues. Germline CDR1 SGHVS, CDR2 FQNEAQ. V was clipped by 0 bases and J by 6 bases; unmatched bases: 12. The CDR3 sequence is CASSLAGATGGMGQPQHF. The CDR3 DNA reads as TGTGCCAGCAGCTTAGCCGGGGCCACAGGGGGCATGGGTCAGCCCCAGCATTTT. The full variable domain, in which reference TRBV7-8 and TRBJ1-5 provide the parts outside the CDR3, is GAGVSQSPRYKVAKRGQDVALRCDPISGHVSLFWYQQALGQGPEFLTYFQNEAQLDKSGLPSDRFFAERPEGSVSTLKIQRTQQEDSAVYLCASSLAGATGGMGQPQHFGDGTRLSIL.

The chain has TRBV9 and TRBJ1-2, with 12 bases lining up with TRBD1. The V and J ends lost 4 bases and 7 bases, in that order; junction bases with no gene match: 14. The V gene's germline CDR1 is SGDLS and CDR2 YYNGEE. This CDR3 contains 17 residues. The CDR3 DNA reads as TGTGCCAGCAGCCCGCGTCCCGGGACAGGGGGCGCGGGTGGCTACACCTTC. Its translation is CASSPRPGTGGAGGYTF.

This clone was counted only a few times. This chain connects TRBV7-8 to TRBJ2-1, with D maybe TRBD2 (6 bases). Germline CDR1 reads SGHVS; CDR2 reads FQNEAQ. Deletions cut 1 base from V and 7 bases from J, with 8 bases between. The CDR3 is 13 amino acids. CDR3 sequence: CASSLGGENEQFF. CDR3 nucleotides: TGTGCCAGCAGCTTAGGGGGGGAAAATGAGCAGTTCTTC.

This clone was recorded a few times. The chain carries TRBV28 and TRBJ1-1, with a tentative D call TRBD1 (6 bases). CDR3 size: 14 residues. In germline, CDR1 is MDHEN, CDR2 SYDVKM. Trimming shortened V by 7 bases and J by 4 bases, and 16 bases separated the two germline ends. CDR3 bases: TGTGCCAGCACCCGGGATAGGGGGGGCACTGAAGCTTTCTTT. It specifies CASTRDRGGTEAFF.

The rearrangement uses TRBV29-1 and TRBJ2-5; 8 bases match TRBD1. Germline values: CDR1 SQVTM, CDR2 ANQGSEA. The CDR3 loop spans 14 amino acids. With 2 bases clipped from V and 2 bases from J, the junction kept 4 bases outside the gene matches. In nucleotides, the CDR3 is TGCAGCGTTGAATCTGGGACAGGACAAGAGACCCAGTACTTC. Encoded protein: CSVESGTGQETQYF.

This clone was counted between two and nine times. The chain joins TRBV27 to TRBJ1-1, with TRBD1 as a possible D gene (6 bases). The germline V gene has CDR1 MNHEY and CDR2 SMNVEV (reference sequence). This CDR3 is 13 amino acids long. V was pared by 7 bases and J by 4 bases, with 13 bases between. CDR3 amino acids: CASIRGGGTEAFF. CDR3 in DNA: TGTGCCAGCATCCGAGGGGGGGGCACTGAAGCTTTCTTT.

The V call is TRBV19, the J call TRBJ1-1; weak D call: TRBD1 (6 bases). CDR3 length: 14 amino acids. Germline-derived CDR1 and CDR2 are LNHDA and SQIVND (reference sequence). V was trimmed by 4 bases and J by 4 bases, leaving 13 bases between them. CDR3 loop: CASSTLTGPTEAFF. The CDR3 bases are TGTGCCAGTAGTACCCTGACAGGACCCACTGAAGCTTTCTTT.

The genes are TRBV5-1 and TRBJ2-1; D is undetermined. The germline V and J ends were trimmed by 0 bases and 0 bases, with 13 bases remaining between them. The V gene's germline CDR1 is SGHRS and CDR2 YFSETQ. The CDR3 totals 17 residues. For the CDR3, the DNA is TGCGCCAGCAGCTTGGGTGAAGAATTAAGCTCCTACAATGAGCAGTTCTTC. This gives the protein CASSLGEELSSYNEQFF.